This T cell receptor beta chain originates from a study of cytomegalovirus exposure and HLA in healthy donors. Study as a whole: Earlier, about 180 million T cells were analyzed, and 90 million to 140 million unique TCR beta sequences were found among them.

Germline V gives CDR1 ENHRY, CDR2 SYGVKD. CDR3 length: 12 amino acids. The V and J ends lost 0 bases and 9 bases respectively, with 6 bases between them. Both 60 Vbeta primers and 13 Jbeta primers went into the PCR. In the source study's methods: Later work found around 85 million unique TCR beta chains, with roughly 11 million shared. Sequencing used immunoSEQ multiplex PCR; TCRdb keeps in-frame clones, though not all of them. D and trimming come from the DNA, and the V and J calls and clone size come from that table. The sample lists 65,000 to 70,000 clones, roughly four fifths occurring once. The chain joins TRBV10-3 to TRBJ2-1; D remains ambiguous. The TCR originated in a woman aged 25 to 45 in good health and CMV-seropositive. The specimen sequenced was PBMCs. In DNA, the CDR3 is TGTGCCATCAGTGAGTCTAGGAGTGAGCAGTTCTTC. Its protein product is CAISESRSEQFF.